This T cell receptor (beta chain) was documented in a study of vaccination effects on CD4 cells after COVID-19. At the level of the study: The cohort was immunized with two doses of either the BNT162b2 or mRNA-1273 vaccine.

Turning to this clone: What it binds is unknown.

The repertoire was sequenced with immunoSEQ multiplex PCR; TCRdb's copy has only in-frame clones and lacks some. The repertoire consists of 30,000 to 45,000 clones, with more than 60% occurring once and the leading ten covering roughly 20%. Germline loops: CDR1 SNHLY, CDR2 FYNNEI. The CDR3 is made up of 15 amino acids. Deletions cut 7 bases from V and 2 bases from J, with 16 bases between. Peptide-pool stimulation followed by sequencing identified expanded antigen-specific CD4+ clonotypes in the ViraFEST assay. Scientists isolated CD4+ T cells after a roughly 10-day culture period ended. Nucleocapsid antibodies were negative in the vaccine recipients, who had never had SARS-CoV-2 infection. With approximately 9.6 ug/ml peptides and about 9.2 IU/ml IL-2, a few million PBMC per well were cultured. Study results and caveats: Infection-derived and vaccine-derived clones contracted markedly late after vaccination.

This TCR was sampled from a human donor who received a COVID-19 vaccine. Here the sequenced sample was CD4+ T cells from PBMCs cultured with SARS-CoV-2 spike peptides, taken before COVID-19 vaccination. The chain recombines TRBV2 with TRBJ2-3; possibly TRBD2 for D (6 bases). In DNA, the CDR3 is TGTGCCAGCAATTTAGCGGAGGGGTCCACAGATACGCAGTATTTT. Translation: CASNLAEGSTDTQYF.